These 16 T cell receptor beta chains were sequenced from one sample in a study of blood T cell repertoires in COVID-19. Assay: immunoSEQ multiplex PCR; the TCRdb copy retains only in-frame clones and omits some. The table lists more than 300,000 clones, about 92% of them singletons. The sequenced sample was PBMCs or T cells enriched from blood (not recorded which). The receptors were sampled from a woman in her twenties or thirties who had recovered from COVID-19.

V is TRBV5-4 and J is TRBJ1-1; possibly TRBD1 for D (6 bases). This CDR3 contains 14 residues. V was pared by 3 bases and J by 3 bases, with 12 bases between. The V gene's germline CDR1 is SGHNT and CDR2 YYREEE (reference sequence). The CDR3 is CASSWGGLDTEAFF. DNA for the CDR3: TGTGCCAGCAGCTGGGGGGGCCTGGACACTGAAGCTTTCTTT. Combining the CDR3 with reference TRBV5-4 and TRBJ1-1 gives the whole variable domain ETGVTQSPTHLIKTRGQQVTLRCSSQSGHNTVSWYQQALGQGPQFIFQYYREEENGRGNFPPRFSGLQFPNYSSELNVNALELDDSALYLCASSWGGLDTEAFFGQGTRLTVV.

The chain couples TRBV9 to TRBJ1-1; 7 positions agree with TRBD1. Germline V gene data show CDR1 as SGDLS and CDR2 as YYNGEE. V was clipped by 0 bases and J by 9 bases; unmatched bases: 8. The length of the CDR3 is 14 residues. The CDR3 sequence: CASSVGLLQGKAFF. The DNA of the CDR3 is TGTGCCAGCAGCGTAGGCCTTTTACAGGGGAAAGCTTTCTTT.

The chain employs TRBV2 and TRBJ2-5, with no clear D. Germline values: CDR1 SNHLY, CDR2 FYNNEI. The CDR3 has 20 residues. The germline V and J ends were trimmed by 5 bases and 2 bases, with 30 bases remaining between them. The CDR3 DNA reads TGTGCCAGCAGTTTCTCAGAACGAGGCGTTAGGAGCCCCCGGCAAGAGACCCAGTACTTC. This gives the protein CASSFSERGVRSPRQETQYF.

The rearrangement uses TRBV9 and TRBJ1-3; D is undetermined. This CDR3 comprises 15 residues. Trimming shortened V by 0 bases and J by 0 bases, and 7 bases separated the two germline ends. Germline loops: CDR1 SGDLS, CDR2 YYNGEE. The CDR3 region has the DNA TGTGCCAGCAGCGTAGGAGGTGCCTCTGGAAACACCATATATTTT. This encodes CASSVGGASGNTIYF.

V usage is TRBV2 and J usage is TRBJ2-5; D unclear. CDR3 length: 15 amino acids. CDR1 SNHLY and CDR2 FYNNEI come from the germline V gene. V was cut by 3 bases and J by 5 bases, with 16 bases left in between. This CDR3 is CASSDRSGGIETQYF. The CDR3 DNA sequence: TGTGCCAGCAGTGACCGTTCCGGCGGTATCGAGACCCAGTACTTC.

The chain carries TRBV7-9 and TRBJ2-7, with no clear D. This CDR3 comprises 14 residues. The germline V gene has CDR1 SEHNR and CDR2 FQNEAQ (reference sequence). Trimming stripped 3 bases from V and 3 bases from J, with 12 bases between. The CDR3 reads CASSLAGNGYEQYF. Here the CDR3 DNA reads TGTGCCAGCAGCTTGGCAGGTAACGGCTACGAGCAGTACTTC.

In its sample, this clone was seen a few times. In the same sample, other DNA sequences code for this CDR3. This chain uses TRBV4-1 with TRBJ2-7, with a possible D match to TRBD2 (5 bases). This CDR3 region has 14 residues. Trimming cost V 0 bases and J 7 bases, with 13 bases left between them. CDR1 MGHRA and CDR2 YSYEKL come from the germline V gene. For the CDR3, the DNA is TGCGCCAGCAGCCAAGATCTTCGCGGGTGGGAGCAGTACTTC. Its protein product is CASSQDLRGWEQYF.

This sequence joins TRBV10-3 and TRBJ1-2; 11 nucleotides agree with TRBD1. The ends lost 4 bases at V and 5 bases at J; junction bases unmatched: 3. CDR1 is ENHRY and CDR2 is SYGVKD in the germline V gene. The CDR3 consists of 14 residues. The CDR3 reads CAISGTGGDYGYTF. CDR3 DNA sequence: TGTGCCATCAGTGGGACAGGGGGCGATTATGGCTACACCTTC.

This sequence joins TRBV7-2 and TRBJ2-2, with TRBD1 matching 7 bases. CDR1 is SGHTA and CDR2 is FQGNSA in the germline V gene. With V trimmed by 5 bases and J by 5 bases, 2 bases remained unmatched. The CDR3 runs 13 residues. CDR3 sequence reads: CASSAQGTGELFF. CDR3 DNA: TGTGCCAGCAGCGCACAGGGGACCGGGGAGCTGTTTTTT.

The J gene is TRBJ2-6, the V gene TRBV18, with D unclear. The CDR3 extends over 17 amino acids. The V end was cut by 3 bases, the J end by 0 bases, with 12 bases between. Germline CDR1 KGHSH, CDR2 LQKENI. Here the CDR3 reads CASSPVNSLSGANVLTF. CDR3 DNA: TGTGCCAGCTCACCCGTTAACAGTCTCTCTGGGGCCAACGTCCTGACTTTC.

The V gene is TRBV19, the J gene TRBJ1-3, with D maybe TRBD1 (5 bases). The ends were cut back, 3 bases at V and 0 bases at J, with 15 bases in the middle. The CDR3 loop spans 17 amino acids. The germline gives CDR1 LNHDA, CDR2 SQIVND (reference sequence). This chain's CDR3 is CASSMLSQGASGNTIYF. The CDR3 DNA follows: TGTGCCAGTAGTATGCTTTCCCAGGGCGCCTCTGGAAACACCATATATTTT.

The CDR3 here is CASSPMTGADSTDGYTF. The CDR3 DNA reads as TGTGCCAGCTCGCCGATGACAGGTGCAGACTCAACTGATGGCTACACCTTC. V gene TRBV18 combines with J gene TRBJ1-2; D possibly corresponds to TRBD1 (6 bases). With 6 bases removed from V and 6 bases from J, the gap between germline ends came to 26 bases. Germline CDR1 and CDR2: KGHSH and LQKENI. This CDR3 spans 17 amino acids.

The V gene is TRBV9, the J gene TRBJ2-7; 7 nucleotides align to TRBD2. From germline, CDR1 is SGDLS and CDR2 YYNGEE. Trimming at V came to 0 bases and at J to 6 bases, leaving 6 bases not matched to a gene. The CDR3 loop spans 14 amino acids. In DNA form, the CDR3 reads TGTGCCAGCAGCGTAGCGGGGGGAATGGGCGAGCAGTACTTC. Encoded protein: CASSVAGGMGEQYF. The full variable domain, rest sourced from reference TRBV9 and TRBJ2-7, is DSGVTQTPKHLITATGQRVTLRCSPRSGDLSVYWYQQSLDQGLQFLIQYYNGEERAKGNILERFSAQQFPDLHSELNLSSLELGDSALYFCASSVAGGMGEQYFGPGTRLTVT.

The chain joins TRBV4-1 to TRBJ1-2; perhaps TRBD1 as D (5 bases). Germline-derived CDR1 and CDR2 are MGHRA and YSYEKL. The V end lost 3 bases, the J end lost 3 bases, and 14 bases lay between the germline ends. The CDR3 spans 15 residues. The CDR3 loop reads CASSQGSGTYYGYTF. Written as DNA, the CDR3 is TGCGCCAGCAGCCAGGGATCCGGGACTTACTATGGCTACACCTTC.

V and J are TRBV19 and TRBJ2-7, with 9 bases lining up with TRBD1. V lost 4 bases, J lost 5 bases, and 9 bases stayed unmatched. The CDR3 length is 15 residues. CDR1 is LNHDA, CDR2 SQIVND, per germline (reference sequence). The CDR3 is CASSTQGAFFHEQYF. CDR3 sequence (DNA): TGTGCCAGTAGTACACAGGGGGCTTTTTTCCACGAGCAGTACTTC.

This chain joins TRBV28 and TRBJ2-1; TRBD2 matches 12 bases. The CDR3 totals 16 residues. From germline, CDR1 is MDHEN and CDR2 SYDVKM. J was trimmed by 4 bases and V by 7 bases; bases with no gene match: 8. CDR3 sequence: CASTTSGSRRYNEQFF. The CDR3 DNA reads TGTGCCAGCACGACTAGCGGGAGTCGGCGGTACAATGAGCAGTTCTTC.